The T cell receptor beta chain under discussion was sequenced for a study of T cell repertoires in ileal Crohn's disease. Per sample, about 460 nanograms of biopsy DNA were TCRB immunosequenced. Here immunoSEQ multiplex PCR was the method, and the copy in TCRdb shows in-frame clones only, minus some. Found here are about 5,000 clones, roughly 85% of them singletons; the top ten hold approximately 12%. This CDR3 spans 17 amino acids. Germline lookup yields CDR1 LNHDA and CDR2 SQIVND (reference sequence). Unmatched junction bases numbered 7, after V lost 7 bases and J lost 1 base. This clone was observed a single time. Its specificity is unknown. Regarding the study as a whole: All patients with clonality above 26.8% had endoscopic recurrence.

The material sequenced was ileal tissue. The rearrangement joins TRBV19 to TRBJ2-2, with 12 bases aligning to TRBD2. The sequence was obtained from an adult with Crohn's disease. CDR3: CASTPTGLAGNTGELFF. For the CDR3, the DNA is TGTGCCAGTACCCCGACGGGACTAGCGGGGAACACCGGGGAGCTGTTTTTT.